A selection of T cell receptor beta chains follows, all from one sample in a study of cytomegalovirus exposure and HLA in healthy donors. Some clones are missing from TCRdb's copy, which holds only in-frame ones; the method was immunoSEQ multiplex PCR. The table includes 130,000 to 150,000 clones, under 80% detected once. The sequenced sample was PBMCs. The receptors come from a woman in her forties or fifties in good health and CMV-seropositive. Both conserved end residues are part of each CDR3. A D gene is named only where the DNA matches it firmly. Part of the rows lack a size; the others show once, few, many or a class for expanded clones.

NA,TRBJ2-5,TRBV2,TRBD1,TGTGCCAGCAGTGAAGGAGACAGGGGGTTTCAAGAGACCCAGTACTTC,CASSEGDRGFQETQYF
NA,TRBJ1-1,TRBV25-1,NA,TGTGCCAGCAGTTTGGGCAGTTCAGGCACTGAAGCTTTCTTT,CASSLGSSGTEAFF
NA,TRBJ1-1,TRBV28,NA,TGTGCCAGCAGTTTAGGGCCGAACACTGAAGCTTTCTTT,CASSLGPNTEAFF
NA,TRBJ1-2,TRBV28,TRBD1,TGTGCCAGCAAATGGACAGGGGAGGTCTATGGCTACACCTTC,CASKWTGEVYGYTF
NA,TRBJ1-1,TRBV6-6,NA,TGTGCCAGCAGTTACTCTTCAGGGCCCACCGAAGCTTTCTTT,CASSYSSGPTEAFF
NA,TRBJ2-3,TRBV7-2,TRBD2,TGTGCCAGCAGCCCCCTAGCGGGGGTGGGCACAGATACGCAGTATTTT,CASSPLAGVGTDTQYF
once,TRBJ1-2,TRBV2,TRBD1,TGTGCCAGCAGTGATCCGGGACAGCTCCTCTATGGCTACACCTTC,CASSDPGQLLYGYTF
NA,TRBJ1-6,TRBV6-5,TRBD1,TGTGCCAGCAGTAGACAGGGGCTGAATTCACCCCTCCACTTT,CASSRQGLNSPLHF
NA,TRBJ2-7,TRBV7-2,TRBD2,TGTGCCAGCAGCGCTCGGGGGGGGGACTCCTACGAGCAGTACTTC,CASSARGGDSYEQYF
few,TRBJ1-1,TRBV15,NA,TGTGCCACCAGCAGTTTTAAGGTTGCCCCGGGGGCTTTCTTT,CATSSFKVAPGAFF
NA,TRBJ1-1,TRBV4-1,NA,TGCGCCAGCAGCCAGTATGGGGGGAGGACTGAAGCTTTCTTT,CASSQYGGRTEAFF
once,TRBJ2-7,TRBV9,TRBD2,TGTGCCAGCAGCCTTTCACTAGCGGGGGCCGATTACGAGCAGTACTTC,CASSLSLAGADYEQYF
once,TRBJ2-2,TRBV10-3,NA,TGTGCCATCAGTGAGTCGCTGGCAGCCGGGGAGCTGTTTTTT,CAISESLAAGELFF
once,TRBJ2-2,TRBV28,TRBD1,TGTGCCAGCAGTTTCGGGACAGGATCAGGAACCGGGGAGCTGTTTTTT,CASSFGTGSGTGELFF
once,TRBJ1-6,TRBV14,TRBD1,TGTGCCAGCAGCCAGGGACAGAGCTCCTATAATTCACCCCTCCACTTT,CASSQGQSSYNSPLHF
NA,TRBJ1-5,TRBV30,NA,TGTGCCTGGAGTGTAACCAGGGTTGATGGCAATCAGCCCCAGCATTTT,CAWSVTRVDGNQPQHF
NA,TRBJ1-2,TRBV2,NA,TGTGCCAGCACCGGAGATAGGTTCTATGGCTACACCTTC,CASTGDRFYGYTF
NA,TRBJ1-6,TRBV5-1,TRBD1,TGCGCCAGCAGCTCCGGACAGGGAAACTCACCCCTCCACTTT,CASSSGQGNSPLHF
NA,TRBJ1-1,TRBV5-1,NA,TGCGCCAGCAGCCCCCTGGGGGGAACCACTGAAGCTTTCTTT,CASSPLGGTTEAFF
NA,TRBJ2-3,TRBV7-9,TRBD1,TGTGCCAGCACCCCCGGACAGGGCCCAGATACGCAGTATTTT,CASTPGQGPDTQYF
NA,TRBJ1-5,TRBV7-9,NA,TGTGCCAGCAGCTTCCAGGGTCAGCCCCAGCATTTT,CASSFQGQPQHF
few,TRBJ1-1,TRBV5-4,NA,TGTGCCAGCAGCACCGACAGCCAGAACACTGAAGCTTTCTTT,CASSTDSQNTEAFF
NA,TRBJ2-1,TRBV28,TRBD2,TGTGCCAGCAGCCCTGGACTAGCGGGGGGCAACTACAATGAGCAGTTCTTC,CASSPGLAGGNYNEQFF
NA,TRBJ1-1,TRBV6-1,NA,TGTGCCGGAGGGACCAGGGTTGGGGGCACTGAAGCTTTCTTT,CAGGTRVGGTEAFF
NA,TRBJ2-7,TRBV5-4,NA,TGTGCCAGCAGCGGCGGGTGGCACTCCTACGAGCAGTACTTC,CASSGGWHSYEQYF
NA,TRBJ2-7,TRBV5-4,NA,TGTGCCAGCAGCTTGGCCGGCAGGGGACCCTACGAGCAGTACTTC,CASSLAGRGPYEQYF
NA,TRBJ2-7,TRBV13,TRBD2,TGTGCCAGCAGCCCCTATAGCGGGGCCCTTGAGCAGTACTTC,CASSPYSGALEQYF
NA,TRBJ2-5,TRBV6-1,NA,TGTGCCAGCAGTGTTCGAGGTAGACCCCAACAAGAGACCCAGTACTTC,CASSVRGRPQQETQYF
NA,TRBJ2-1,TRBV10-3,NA,TGTGCCATCAGTGCGGGGATATGGTACAATGAGCAGTTCTTC,CAISAGIWYNEQFF